This T cell receptor beta chain was captured by sequencing in a study of T cells in Graves' hyperthyroidism and ophthalmopathy (dated by TCRdb to about 2019). Study-wide context: To identify TCR V-J signatures that set the groups apart, the researchers used a discovery cohort of 100 patients, made up of 40 to 45 with Graves' ophthalmopathy and about 60 with stable Graves' hyperthyroidism. An independent validation cohort of under 20 hyperthyroidism patients and 17 patients who later progressed to ophthalmopathy tested prospective prediction of ophthalmopathy. The 100 discovery patients were divided at random into training and test sets in a 7:3 ratio. Thyroid tissue and blood T-cell repertoires from several Graves' hyperthyroidism patients were also compared in the study. After blood sampling, hyperthyroidism patients were treated with methimazole at a starting dose of 30 mg daily, and ophthalmopathy patients were treated with high-dose intravenous methylprednisolone. According to the paper, TCR Vbeta CDR3 sequencing was carried out on 135 peripheral blood samples, which came from approximately 43 ophthalmopathy, 80 or so hyperthyroidism and some 17 progressor patients.

The TCR beta CDR3 regions were amplified from RNA transcripts. For the first round of RT-PCR on the TCR CDR3, the HTBI primer set was used together with the Qiagen OneStep RT-PCR kit. Libraries were constructed in a second round of multiplex PCR, after which size selection and purification were performed. The libraries were sequenced on an Illumina HiSeq2000 using paired-end 100 bp reads. For the original study's pipeline: Raw data were processed with SOAPnuke, discarding reads with adapters, uncalled bases, mean Phred below 15, or no exact constant-primer or identifier match. High-quality paired reads were merged using COPE v1.2.5, and each unique nucleotide sequence was defined as a clonotype. MiTCR v1.1 was used to align clonotypes to the IMGT TRBV, TRBD and TRBJ reference segments. Analysis was restricted to V-J combinations with a frequency above 0.0001, which covered 99.2% of repertoires. A TCS score was defined as the ratio of F50 (clonal expansion) to E x V (chaos), with BLOSUM62-based TCRdist applied between CDR3 peptides within each V-J. Welch's t-statistics and random forest reduced several hundred V-J features to roughly 13, which were used in a naive Bayes classifier (R e1071). Thyroid-blood repertoire similarity was quantified with the Morisita-Horn index. TCRdb reprocessing: public reads trimmed at Q25 with fastp, clones called with MiXCR, in-frame beta chains kept. Identical CDR3 proteins give one entry, which carries the most common genes and DNA. TCRdb, not the authors, supplied the V and J calls. The sample table contains 550,000 to 700,000 distinct CDR3 sequences; only one count was recorded for about half of them. Around a fifth of the sample goes to the ten largest clones.

This clonotype has ten or more counts. Its target antigen remains unknown. No clone much larger than this one lies a single base away; base qualities are absent. Exclusion was applied to patients with uncontrolled infections, other autoimmune diseases, pregnancy or lactation. Diagnoses relied on clinical symptoms, serum thyroxine and TRAb, thyroid ultrasound and orbital computed tomography. Total RNA was extracted with Trizol reagent, and quality was checked on an Agilent 2100 Bioanalyzer. The full study reports these points: In validation, the model predicted progression to ophthalmopathy a median of approximately 6.6 months before onset, with about 70% sensitivity and 72.22% specificity. In cross-validation, a model built on a 13 V-J signature told ophthalmopathy apart from stable hyperthyroidism with less than 90% sensitivity and roughly 81% specificity, and in testing the same model reached 80%/75%. No statistical method was used to fix the sample size in advance, and group allocation was not hidden from the investigators. Most expanded thyroid clonotypes (frequency above 0.001) were also found in blood, which suggests that blood repertoires may mirror thyroid immune responses.

This TCR was recovered from an adult woman with Graves' disease, either hyperthyroidism or ophthalmopathy (not recorded which). The sequenced sample consisted of peripheral blood or thyroid tissue (not recorded which).

The bases read TGTGCCAGCAGCCCACGTCAGGAGAATTCACCCCTCCACTTT. Its amino acids are CASSPRQENSPLHF. The chain links TRBV13 with TRBJ1-6; no D gene can be assigned with confidence. The CDR3 sequence holds 14 residues, the cysteine and phenylalanine included. Kept here is only the CDR3 DNA, which spans 42 bases and is read in frame from base 1. From a lookup of the germline V gene (reference sequence), CDR1 and CDR2 are PRHDT and FYEKMQ. V is shortened by 5 bases, J by 7 bases, and the region joining them spans 12 bases.